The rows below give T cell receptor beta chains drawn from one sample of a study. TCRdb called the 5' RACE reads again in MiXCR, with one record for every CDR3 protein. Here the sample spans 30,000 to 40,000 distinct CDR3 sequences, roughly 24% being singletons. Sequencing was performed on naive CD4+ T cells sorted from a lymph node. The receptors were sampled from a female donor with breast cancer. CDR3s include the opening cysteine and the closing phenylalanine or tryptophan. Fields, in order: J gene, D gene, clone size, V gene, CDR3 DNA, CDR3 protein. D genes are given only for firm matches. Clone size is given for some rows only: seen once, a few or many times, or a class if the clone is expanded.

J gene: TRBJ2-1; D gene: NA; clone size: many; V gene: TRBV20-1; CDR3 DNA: TGCAGTGCTAGCGGGAACAATGAGCAGTTCTTC; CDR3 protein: CSASGNNEQFF
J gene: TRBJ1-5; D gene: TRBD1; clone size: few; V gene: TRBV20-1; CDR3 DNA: TGCAGTGCTGAACCCTCCGGGACAGGGGGCTTGGGTAATCAGCCCCAGCATTTT; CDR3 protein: CSAEPSGTGGLGNQPQHF
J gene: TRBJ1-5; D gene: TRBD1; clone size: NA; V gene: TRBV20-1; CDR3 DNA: TGCAGTGCTAGCCTATACCGACAGGGCCCAACAGAACAGCCCCAGCATTTT; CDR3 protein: CSASLYRQGPTEQPQHF
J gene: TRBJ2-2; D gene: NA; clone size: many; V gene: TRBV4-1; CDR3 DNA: TGCGCCAGCAGCCAAGAAGGACAGAAAAACACCGGGGAGCTGTTTTTT; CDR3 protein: CASSQEGQKNTGELFF
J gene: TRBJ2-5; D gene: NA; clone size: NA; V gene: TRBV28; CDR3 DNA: TGTGCCAGCAGTTTGGGGTGGGCGGGGACCCAGTACTTC; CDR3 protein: CASSLGWAGTQYF
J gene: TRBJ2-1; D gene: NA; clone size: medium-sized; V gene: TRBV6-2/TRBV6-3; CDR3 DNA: TGTGCCAGCAGTTATCGTGCAGGGACACTACAATACAATGAGCAGTTCTTC; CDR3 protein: CASSYRAGTLQYNEQFF
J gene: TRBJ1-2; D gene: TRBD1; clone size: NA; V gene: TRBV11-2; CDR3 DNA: TGTGCCAGCAGCACCCCAGGGGGACAAGCTAACTATGGCTACACCTTC; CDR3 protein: CASSTPGGQANYGYTF
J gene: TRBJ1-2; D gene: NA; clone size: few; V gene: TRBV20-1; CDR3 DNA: TGCAGTGCTAGGGCATCCCACACGCGGTACACCTTC; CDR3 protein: CSARASHTRYTF
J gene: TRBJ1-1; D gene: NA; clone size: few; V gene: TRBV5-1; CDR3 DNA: TGCGCCAGCAGCTTTGGCTGGACAGCGAACACTGAAGCTTTCTTT; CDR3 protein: CASSFGWTANTEAFF
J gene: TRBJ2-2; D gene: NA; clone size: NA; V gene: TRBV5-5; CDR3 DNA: TGTACCAGCAGCTTGGCTGCGAACACCGGGGAGCTGTTTTTT; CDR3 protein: CTSSLAANTGELFF
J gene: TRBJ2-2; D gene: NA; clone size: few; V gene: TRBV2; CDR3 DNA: TGTGCCACCAACACCCGCCAGGGGAACACCGGGGAGCTGTTTTTT; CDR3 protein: CATNTRQGNTGELFF
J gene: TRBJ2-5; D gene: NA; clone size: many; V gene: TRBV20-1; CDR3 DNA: TGCAGTGCTAGAGTCGGAGCACCCTCTGGGGAGACCCAGTACTTC; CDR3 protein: CSARVGAPSGETQYF
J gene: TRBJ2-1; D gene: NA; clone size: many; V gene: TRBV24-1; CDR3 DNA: TGTGCCACCAGTGATTTGGGGCAGGGATCTGATGAGCAGTTCTTC; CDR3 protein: CATSDLGQGSDEQFF
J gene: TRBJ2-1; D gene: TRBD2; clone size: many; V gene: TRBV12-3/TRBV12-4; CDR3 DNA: TGTGCCAGCAGCTACAGTTCTCTAGCGGGAGCCCTCGAGCAGTTCTTC; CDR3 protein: CASSYSSLAGALEQFF
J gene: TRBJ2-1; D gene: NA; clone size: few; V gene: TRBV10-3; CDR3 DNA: TGTGCCATCAGTGAGTCGGGGAGGCACAATGAGCAGTTCTTC; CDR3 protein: CAISESGRHNEQFF
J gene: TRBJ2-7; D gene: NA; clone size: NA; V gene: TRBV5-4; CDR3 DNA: TGTGCCAGCAGCTTGGAGCCAGAGTCATACGAGCAGTACTTC; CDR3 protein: CASSLEPESYEQYF
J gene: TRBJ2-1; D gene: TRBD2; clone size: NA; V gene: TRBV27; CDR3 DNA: TGTGCCAGCAGTTCTCTGTCTTTTGGGGGGGTGAATGAGCAGTTCTTC; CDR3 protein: CASSSLSFGGVNEQFF
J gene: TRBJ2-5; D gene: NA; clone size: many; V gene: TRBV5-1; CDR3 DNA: TGCGCCAGCAGCTGGGACATCTTTGGGAAAGAGACCCAGTACTTC; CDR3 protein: CASSWDIFGKETQYF
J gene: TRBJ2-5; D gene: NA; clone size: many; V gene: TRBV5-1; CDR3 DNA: TGCGCCAGCAGCTTGGAAGGCGGAGAGACCCAGTACTTC; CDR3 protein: CASSLEGGETQYF
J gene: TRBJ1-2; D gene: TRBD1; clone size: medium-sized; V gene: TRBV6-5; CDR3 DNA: TGTGCCAGCAGGCTAAAGGGACAGGGGGTCAACACTTATGGCTACACCTTC; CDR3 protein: CASRLKGQGVNTYGYTF
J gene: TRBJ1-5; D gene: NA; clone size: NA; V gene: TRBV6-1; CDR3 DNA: TGTGCCGGCCACGGGGCAGCGGGTAGCAATCAGCCCCAGCATTTT; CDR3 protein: CAGHGAAGSNQPQHF
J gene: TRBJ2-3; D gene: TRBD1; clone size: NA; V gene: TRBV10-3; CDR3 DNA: TGTACCATCAGTGGTCACACAGGGGCAGATACGCAGTATTTT; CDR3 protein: CTISGHTGADTQYF
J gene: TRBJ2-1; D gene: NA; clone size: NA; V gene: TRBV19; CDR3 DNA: TGTGCCAGTAGCCTGGGGGGCTATGAGCAGTTCTTC; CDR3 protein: CASSLGGYEQFF
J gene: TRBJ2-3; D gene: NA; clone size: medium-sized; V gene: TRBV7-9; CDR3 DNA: TGTGCCAGCAGCTTCCTTCGTTTCGGGGGAACAGATACGCAGTATTTT; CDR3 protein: CASSFLRFGGTDTQYF
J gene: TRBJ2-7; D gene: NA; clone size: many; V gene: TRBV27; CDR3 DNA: TGTGCCAGCAGTAATGGGCCAACCTACGAGCAGTACTTC; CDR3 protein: CASSNGPTYEQYF
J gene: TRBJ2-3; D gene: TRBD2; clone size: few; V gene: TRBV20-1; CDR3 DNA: TGCAGTGCTAGAACACCTCCGAGACTAACGGGAGGGCATAGCGCTAGCACAGATACGCAGTATTTT; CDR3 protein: CSARTPPRLTGGHSASTDTQYF
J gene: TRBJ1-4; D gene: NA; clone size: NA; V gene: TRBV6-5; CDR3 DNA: TGTGCCATCAGCTCCCGGGGGGGGCTTTTCGGCGAAAAACTGTTTTTT; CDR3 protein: CAISSRGGLFGEKLFF
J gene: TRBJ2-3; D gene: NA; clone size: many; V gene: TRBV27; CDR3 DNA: TGTGCCAGCAGTTTCGGTCTCTCAGATACGCAGTATTTT; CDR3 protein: CASSFGLSDTQYF
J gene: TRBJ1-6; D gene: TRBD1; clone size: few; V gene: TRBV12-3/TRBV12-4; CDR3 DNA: TGTGCCAGCAGTTTAGATGCGGGACAGAATTCACCCCTCCACTTT; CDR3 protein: CASSLDAGQNSPLHF
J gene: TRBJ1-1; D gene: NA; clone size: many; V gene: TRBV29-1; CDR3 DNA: TGCAGCGTTGTCCCTCAGCGGGCGGTGGCTGAAGCTTTCTTT; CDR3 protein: CSVVPQRAVAEAFF
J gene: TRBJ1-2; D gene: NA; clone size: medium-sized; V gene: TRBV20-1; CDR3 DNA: TGCAGTGCTATAAAGAGGCAGGCCCGATATTCGAACTATGGCTACACCTTC; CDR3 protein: CSAIKRQARYSNYGYTF
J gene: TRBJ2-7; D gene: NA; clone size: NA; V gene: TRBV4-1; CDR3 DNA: TGCGCCAGCAGCCACCCAGGGGCCACGCACCCCTACGAGCAGTACTTC; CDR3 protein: CASSHPGATHPYEQYF
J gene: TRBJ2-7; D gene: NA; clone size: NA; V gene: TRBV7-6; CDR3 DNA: TGTGCCAGCAGCGAACTAGGCTACGAGCAGTACTTC; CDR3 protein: CASSELGYEQYF
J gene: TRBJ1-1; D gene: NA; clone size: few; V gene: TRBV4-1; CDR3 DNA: TGCGCCAGCAGCCAGGTGACTCAGGGTATTGAGTGGGCTTTCTTT; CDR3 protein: CASSQVTQGIEWAFF
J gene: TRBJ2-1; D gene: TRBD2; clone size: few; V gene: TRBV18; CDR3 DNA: TGTGCCAGCTCACCCCTGACTAGCGGGAGGAATGAGCAGTTCTTC; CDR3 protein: CASSPLTSGRNEQFF
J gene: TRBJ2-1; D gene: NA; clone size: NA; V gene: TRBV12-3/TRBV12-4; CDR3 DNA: TGTGCCAGCGCGATCGATATAGGAGATGAGCAGTTCTTC; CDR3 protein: CASAIDIGDEQFF
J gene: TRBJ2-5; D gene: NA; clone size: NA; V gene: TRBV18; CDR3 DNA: TGTGCCAGCTCACCAGGGACCGGAGAGACCCAGTACTTC; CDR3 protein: CASSPGTGETQYF
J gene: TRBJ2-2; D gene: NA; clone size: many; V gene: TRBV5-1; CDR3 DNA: TGCGCCAGCTCCGGGACACTGGACACCGGGGAGCTGTTTTTT; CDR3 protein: CASSGTLDTGELFF
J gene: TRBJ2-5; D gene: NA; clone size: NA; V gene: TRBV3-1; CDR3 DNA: TGTGCCAGCAGCCAAGGGGCGGGTTTGGAGACCCAGTACTTC; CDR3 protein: CASSQGAGLETQYF
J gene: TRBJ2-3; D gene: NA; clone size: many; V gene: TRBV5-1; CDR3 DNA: TGCGCCAGCAGCTTGGCCGGTGGGGGGCCGAGCACAGATACGCAGTATTTT; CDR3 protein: CASSLAGGGPSTDTQYF
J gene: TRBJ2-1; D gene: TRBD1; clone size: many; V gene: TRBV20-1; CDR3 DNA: TGCAGTGCTTTTCGACAGGGGGGGGACAATGAGCAGTTCTTC; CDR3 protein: CSAFRQGGDNEQFF
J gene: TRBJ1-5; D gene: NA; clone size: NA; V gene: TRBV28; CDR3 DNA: TGTGCCAGCAGTTTAGGTCTCCAGCGGAATCAGCCCCAGCATTTT; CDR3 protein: CASSLGLQRNQPQHF
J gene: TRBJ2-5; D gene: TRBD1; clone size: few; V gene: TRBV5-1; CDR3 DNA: TGCGCCAGCAGCCATGACAGGGGGCCGAGTGGAGAGACCCAGTACTTC; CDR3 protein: CASSHDRGPSGETQYF
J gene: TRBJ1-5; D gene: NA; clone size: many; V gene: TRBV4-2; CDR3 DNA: TGTGCCAGCAGCCAAGACAGGGGCGGGCAGCCCCAGCATTTT; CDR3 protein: CASSQDRGGQPQHF
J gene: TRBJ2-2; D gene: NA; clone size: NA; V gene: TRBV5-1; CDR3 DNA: TGCGCCAGCAGCACTGAACTAGCCATAACCGGGGGGCTGTTTTTT; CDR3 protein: CASSTELAITGGLFF
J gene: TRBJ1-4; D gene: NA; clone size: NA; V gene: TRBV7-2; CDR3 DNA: TGTGCCAGCAGCTTAGTAGGTGGGAATGAAAAACCGTTTTTT; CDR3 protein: CASSLVGGNEKPFF
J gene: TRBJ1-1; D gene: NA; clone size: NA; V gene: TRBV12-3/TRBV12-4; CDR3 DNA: TGTGCCAGCAGTTTAGGTTTGGGGAACACTGAAGCTTTCTTT; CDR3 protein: CASSLGLGNTEAFF
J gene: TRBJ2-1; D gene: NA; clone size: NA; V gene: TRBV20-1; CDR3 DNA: TGCAGTGCTAGAGTATTCGGCCTTTCACGGGATGAGCAGTTCTTC; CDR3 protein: CSARVFGLSRDEQFF
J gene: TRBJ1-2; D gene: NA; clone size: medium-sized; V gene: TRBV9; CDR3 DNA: TGTGCCAGCAGCCGGGACGAGAACTATGGCTACACCTTC; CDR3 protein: CASSRDENYGYTF
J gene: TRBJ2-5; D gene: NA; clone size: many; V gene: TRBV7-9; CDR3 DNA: TGTGCCAGCAGCTTAGTAGGCGGGGGCGAGACCCAGTACTTC; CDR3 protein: CASSLVGGGETQYF
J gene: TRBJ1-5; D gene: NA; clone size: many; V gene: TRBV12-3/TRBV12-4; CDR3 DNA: TGTGCCAGCAGGCCGCAGGGAGCCAATCAGCCCCAGCATTTT; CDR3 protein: CASRPQGANQPQHF
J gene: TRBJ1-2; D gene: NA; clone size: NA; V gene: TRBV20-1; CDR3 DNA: TGCAGTGCTAACGGTGGGAATGGCTACACCTTC; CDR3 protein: CSANGGNGYTF
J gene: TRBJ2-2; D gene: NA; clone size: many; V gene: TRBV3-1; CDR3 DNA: TGTGCCGCCCAAGGGGCCGGGGAGCTGTTTTTT; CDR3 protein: CAAQGAGELFF
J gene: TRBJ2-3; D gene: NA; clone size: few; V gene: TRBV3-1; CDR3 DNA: TGTGCCAGCAGCCAAGGGCCGGGGGCTACAGATACGCAGTATTTT; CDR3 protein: CASSQGPGATDTQYF